This entry lists 14 T cell receptor beta chains sequenced from one sample in a study of shared clonotypes between healthy human individuals. Naive CD8 cells lacked CD45RO, underwent positive selection for CCR7 and left out terminally differentiated effector memory CD45RA+ cells. Method: immunoSEQ multiplex PCR; TCRdb's copy keeps in-frame clones and lacks some. The sample consists of roughly 770,000 clones, roughly 96% of them appearing once. Input material: naive CD8+ T cells sorted from blood. The receptors here all came from a man younger than 40 in good health.

This chain connects TRBV27 to TRBJ2-2; D gene ambiguous. The CDR3 has 14 residues. Trimming removed 5 bases from V and 2 bases from J, with 9 bases in between. Looked up from germline, CDR1 is MNHEY and CDR2 is SMNVEV (reference sequence). The CDR3: CASSPSLNTGELFF. DNA of the CDR3: TGTGCCAGCAGTCCTTCACTAAACACCGGGGAGCTGTTTTTT.

This chain links TRBV7-9 with TRBJ2-3, with 10 bases aligning to TRBD2. Per the germline V gene, CDR1 is SEHNR and CDR2 is FQNEAQ (reference sequence). With 2 bases clipped from V and 5 bases from J, the junction kept 7 bases outside the gene matches. CDR3 length: 16 amino acids. The CDR3 DNA reads as TGTGCCAGCAGCTTATCGCTAGCGGGAGAGATAGATACGCAGTATTTT. Translated, it gives CASSLSLAGEIDTQYF.

Concerning this clone itself: The sample has other DNA sequences that encode this CDR3 too. The chain combines TRBV7-9 with TRBJ2-7; possibly TRBD2 for D (5 bases). The CDR3 has 13 residues. Germline V lookup: CDR1 SEHNR, CDR2 FQNEAQ (reference sequence). V lost 5 bases, J lost 1 base, and 9 bases lay in between. The CDR3 DNA reads TGTGCCAGCAGCCTCCGGGGATCCTACGAGCAGTACTTC. Amino acid sequence: CASSLRGSYEQYF. Supplemented by reference TRBV7-9 and TRBJ2-7, the full variable domain reads DTGVSQNPRHKITKRGQNVTFRCDPISEHNRLYWYRQTLGQGPEFLTYFQNEAQLEKSRLLSDRFSAERPKGSFSTLEIQRTEQGDSAMYLCASSLRGSYEQYFGPGTRLTVT.

A note on this clone: A junction end diverges from the germline sequence, so it may reflect a read error. The V and J genes are TRBV7-7 and TRBJ2-7; 9 bases are shared with TRBD1. The germline V gene has CDR1 SSHAT and CDR2 FNYEAQ (reference sequence). This CDR3 region has 13 residues. The CDR3 DNA sequence: TGTGCTAGCAGCTTAGACAGGGGGTACGAGCAGTACTTC. Protein sequence: CASSLDRGYEQYF.

The gene calls are TRBV9 and TRBJ2-7, with D possibly matching TRBD2 (5 bases). The V and J ends lost 2 bases and 2 bases respectively, with 8 bases between them. Germline CDR1 SGDLS, CDR2 YYNGEE. There are 13 residues in the CDR3. CDR3 region: CASSVRAPYEQYF. CDR3 coding DNA: TGTGCCAGCAGCGTGAGGGCCCCCTACGAGCAGTACTTC.

This chain links TRBV5-1 with TRBJ2-6, with D hard to call. This CDR3 region has 15 residues. CDR1 and CDR2 from the germline V gene are SGHRS and YFSETQ. The V end was cut by 2 bases, the J end by 1 base, with 7 bases between. As DNA, the CDR3 is TGCGCCAGCAGCTTAGGCGAGTCTGGGGCCAACGTCCTGACTTTC. Translation gives CASSLGESGANVLTF.

This clone was seen only once. The V gene is TRBV4-1, the J gene TRBJ2-7, with D tentatively TRBD1 (8 bases). The CDR3 has 15 residues. V was clipped by 1 base and J by 6 bases, with 16 bases between them. CDR1 is MGHRA and CDR2 is YSYEKL in the germline V gene. Here the CDR3 DNA reads TGCGCCAGCAGCCAAGTTCCGGACAGGGAGGGCGAGCAGTACTTC. Translating it yields CASSQVPDREGEQYF.

The chain joins TRBV28 to TRBJ2-2, with D perhaps matching TRBD1 (6 bases). V lost 2 bases and J 6 bases, leaving 13 bases between the germline ends. The CDR3 extends over 15 amino acids. The V gene's germline CDR1 is MDHEN and CDR2 SYDVKM. CDR3 sequence (DNA): TGTGCCAGCAGTTTACTCCAGGGGTTAGCCGGGGAGCTGTTTTTT. Translating gives CASSLLQGLAGELFF.

This chain joins TRBV18 and TRBJ1-2, with a tentative D call TRBD1 (6 bases). Trimming removed 3 bases from V and 4 bases from J, with 18 bases in between. Germline CDR1 KGHSH, CDR2 LQKENI. This CDR3 spans 16 amino acids. The CDR3 sequence is CASSPPEGGRFYGYTF. The CDR3 DNA sequence: TGTGCCAGCTCACCGCCTGAGGGGGGGCGCTTCTATGGCTACACCTTC. The whole variable domain, remainder taken from reference TRBV18 and TRBJ1-2, is NAGVMQNPRHLVRRRGQEARLRCSPMKGHSHVYWYRQLPEEGLKFMVYLQKENIIDESGMPKERFSAEFPKEGPSILRIQQVVRGDSAAYFCASSPPEGGRFYGYTFGSGTRLTVV.

CDR3 protein: CSVEEGQGAAYEQYF. CDR3 DNA sequence: TGCAGCGTTGAAGAAGGTCAGGGGGCGGCCTACGAGCAGTACTTC. V gene TRBV29-1 combines with J gene TRBJ2-7; 8 nucleotides align to TRBD1. The CDR3 runs 15 residues. Germline loops: CDR1 SQVTM, CDR2 ANQGSEA. Trimming removed 0 bases from V and 2 bases from J; junction bases left unmatched: 6.

The genes are TRBV27 and TRBJ2-7, with 10 bases identical to TRBD1. CDR3 size: 13 residues. From germline, CDR1 is MNHEY and CDR2 SMNVEV (reference sequence). Losses at the gene ends were 6 bases for V and 2 bases for J; bases not matched to a gene: 1. The CDR3 DNA reads as TGTGCCAGCAGGGACAGGGGGGCCTACGAGCAGTACTTC. Protein: CASRDRGAYEQYF.

The rearrangement joins TRBV19 to TRBJ2-1; D is uncertain. The CDR3 has 14 residues. Per germline, CDR1 LNHDA and CDR2 SQIVND (reference sequence). V lost 1 base and J lost 8, with 12 bases in between. The CDR3 sequence is CASSIGDRFYEQFF. In nucleotides, the CDR3 is TGTGCCAGTAGTATAGGAGATAGGTTCTATGAGCAGTTCTTC.

The V and J genes are TRBV5-4 and TRBJ2-7, with a weak D call TRBD2 (6 bases). CDR1 SGHNT and CDR2 YYREEE come from the germline V gene (reference sequence). V was cut by 4 bases and J by 2 bases, with 13 bases left in between. The CDR3 spans 14 residues. In DNA, the CDR3 is TGTGCCAGCAGCCAAAACTGGGGGGCCTACGAGCAGTACTTC. Its translation: CASSQNWGAYEQYF.

The count of this clone is one. The chain combines TRBV7-8 with TRBJ2-3; possible D gene TRBD1, 7 bases. The germline V gene has CDR1 SGHVS and CDR2 FQNEAQ. The V end was cut by 5 bases, the J end by 1 base, with 16 bases between. The CDR3 sequence is 16 residues long. The DNA of the CDR3 is TGTGCCAGCAGCGCATCAGGGGGGCACGGCACAGATACGCAGTATTTT. Translating it yields CASSASGGHGTDTQYF.